One sample yielded the 31 T cell receptor beta chains listed below, sequenced in a study of PD-L1 blockade in urothelial cancer. Time point described: peripheral blood 6 weeks after treatment start. The data were produced by immunoSEQ multiplex PCR, yet TCRdb's version contains in-frame clones alone and is incomplete. The profile covers tens of thousands of clones, with about nine tenths appearing a single time and approximately 10% taken by the ten largest. This material consisted of PBMCs, taken around atezolizumab (anti-PD-L1) treatment. The origin of the receptors is a man between 60 and 70 years old with urothelial cancer.

The chain has TRBV29-1 and TRBJ2-7; D remains ambiguous. V lost 5 bases and J lost 0, with 14 bases in between. The CDR3 has 14 residues. Germline values: CDR1 SQVTM, CDR2 ANQGSEA. In DNA, the CDR3 is TGCAGCGTTACCGACATGATTAACTCCTACGAGCAGTACTTC. Its protein product is CSVTDMINSYEQYF.

This clone appeared a single time. This rearrangement joins TRBV6-5 to TRBJ1-2; 7 bases align to TRBD1. V trimming: 6 bases; J trimming: 7 bases; junction bases outside the gene matches: 8. This CDR3 spans 13 amino acids. The germline V gene encodes CDR1 MNHEY and CDR2 SVGAGI. CDR3 sequence (DNA): TGTGCCAGCAGACCGACAGGGCGGGGTGGCTACACCTTC. It translates to CASRPTGRGGYTF.

This clone was counted once. The chain joins TRBV5-1 to TRBJ1-2; perhaps TRBD1 as D (5 bases). This CDR3 spans 13 amino acids. CDR1 is SGHRS and CDR2 is YFSETQ in the germline V gene. The ends were cut back, 1 base at V and 6 bases at J, with 10 bases in the middle. CDR3 protein: CASSLTGSDGYTF. The CDR3, as DNA: TGCGCCAGCAGCTTGACAGGATCGGATGGCTACACCTTC.

This clone was counted between two and nine times. J is TRBJ1-6 and V is TRBV30; no firm D call. Per germline, CDR1 GTSNPN and CDR2 SVGIG (reference sequence). This CDR3 spans 13 amino acids. The germline V and J ends were trimmed by 5 bases and 2 bases, with 7 bases remaining between them. The CDR3 DNA reads TGTGCCTGGGGGAGAGCCTATAATTCACCCCTCCACTTT. Translated, it gives CAWGRAYNSPLHF. Full variable domain (rest looked up from reference TRBV30 and TRBJ1-6): SQTIHQWPATLVQPVGSPLSLECTVEGTSNPNLYWYRQAAGRGLQLLFYSVGIGQISSEVPQNLSASRPQDRQFILSSKKLLLSDSGFYLCAWGRAYNSPLHFGNGTRLTVT.

The chain recombines TRBV6-5 with TRBJ1-2; D perhaps matches TRBD1 (6 bases). CDR1 is MNHEY, CDR2 SVGAGI, per germline. The CDR3 length is 13 residues. The V end was cut by 6 bases, the J end by 6 bases, with 14 bases between. CDR3 sequence: CASRRGSRDGYTF. The CDR3 bases are TGTGCCAGCAGGAGGGGGTCGAGGGATGGCTACACCTTC.

The CDR3 reads CASSIARIDQPQHF. The DNA of the CDR3 is TGTGCCAGTAGTATAGCTAGGATAGATCAGCCCCAGCATTTT. V gene TRBV19 combines with J gene TRBJ1-5, with D unresolved. There are 14 residues in the CDR3. Trimming removed 1 base at V and 5 bases at J, with 9 bases between. Germline V gene data show CDR1 as LNHDA and CDR2 as SQIVND (reference sequence).

This clone has only a few counts. This chain links TRBV25-1 with TRBJ1-2; D is ambiguous. The CDR3 runs to 14 residues. Germline V gives CDR1 MGHDK, CDR2 SYGVNS. Trimming left V 2 bases short and J 2 bases short, with 9 bases between. CDR3 amino acids: CASSEGVSNYGYTF. As DNA, the CDR3 is TGTGCCAGCAGTGAAGGAGTCTCAAACTATGGCTACACCTTC.

This chain connects TRBV6-1 to TRBJ1-2; D is ambiguous. Germline CDR1 reads MNHNS; CDR2 reads SASEGT. V lost 5 bases, J lost 3 bases, and 4 bases lay in between. This CDR3 contains 11 residues. CDR3 DNA sequence: TGTGCCAGCAGTATCTACTATGGCTACACCTTC. As protein: CASSIYYGYTF.

In DNA, the CDR3 is TGTGCCAGCAGCGGGACTAGCGGGAGCGGGGAGCTGTTTTTT. Encoded protein: CASSGTSGSGELFF. The chain has TRBV2 and TRBJ2-2, with 14 bases identical to TRBD2. V lost 6 bases to trimming and J lost 7 bases; unmatched junction nucleotides: 1. Germline V gene data show CDR1 as SNHLY and CDR2 as FYNNEI. The CDR3 is made up of 14 amino acids.

The chain has TRBV19 and TRBJ2-3; 7 positions match TRBD2. J lost 1 base, V lost 3 bases, and 4 bases had no gene match. This CDR3 is built from 15 residues. From germline, CDR1 is LNHDA and CDR2 SQIVND (reference sequence). In nucleotides, the CDR3 is TGTGCCAGTAGTATTAGTAGCGGGCGCACAGATACGCAGTATTTT. Its protein product is CASSISSGRTDTQYF.

The chain combines TRBV9 with TRBJ2-1; the match to TRBD2 covers 8 bases. The germline V gene encodes CDR1 SGDLS and CDR2 YYNGEE. The CDR3 runs 14 residues. J gave up 7 bases and V 2 bases, and 5 bases lay outside the gene matches. The CDR3 protein is CASSVGGVVNEQFF. The CDR3 bases are TGTGCCAGCAGCGTCGGGGGGGTAGTAAATGAGCAGTTCTTC.

The chain couples TRBV5-1 to TRBJ1-6, with 8 bases identical to TRBD1. The CDR3 spans 15 residues. CDR1 SGHRS and CDR2 YFSETQ come from the germline V gene. V dropped 4 bases and J dropped 7; count of bases not matched to a gene: 7. In nucleotides, the CDR3 is TGCGCCAGCAGCCTGGACAGGGCTATCAATTCACCCCTCCACTTT. It encodes CASSLDRAINSPLHF.

The chain recombines TRBV4-3 with TRBJ2-5, with 7 bases identical to TRBD2. The length of the CDR3 is 16 residues. Germline trimming cut 3 bases from V and 5 bases from J; bases unmatched to any gene: 12. The germline CDR1 and CDR2 sequences are LGHNA and YSLEER. CDR3 region: CASSQGSVAGGETQYF. In DNA form, the CDR3 reads TGCGCCAGCAGCCAGGGGTCAGTAGCGGGCGGGGAGACCCAGTACTTC.

In DNA, the CDR3 is TGTGCCAGCTCACCGATACTTACAGGAGCCTCCGAGTGGGCTGAAGCTTTCTTT. It encodes CASSPILTGASEWAEAFF. The gene calls are TRBV18 and TRBJ1-1; a weak D match, TRBD1 (5 bases). V lost 3 bases, J lost 6 bases, and 26 bases lay in between. Germline lookup yields CDR1 KGHSH and CDR2 LQKENI. The CDR3 loop spans 18 amino acids.

The chain couples TRBV5-1 to TRBJ2-1, with TRBD1 matching 7 bases. After removal of 2 bases from V and 7 bases from J, the junction contained 15 bases not matched to a gene. Germline V gene data show CDR1 as SGHRS and CDR2 as YFSETQ. The CDR3 has 17 residues. As DNA, the CDR3 is TGCGCCAGCAGCTTCCAGACAGGGCCCCTAACGAGGAATGAGCAGTTCTTC. Translation: CASSFQTGPLTRNEQFF. Full variable domain (missing parts from reference TRBV5-1 and TRBJ2-1): KAGVTQTPRYLIKTRGQQVTLSCSPISGHRSVSWYQQTPGQGLQFLFEYFSETQRNKGNFPGRFSGRQFSNSRSEMNVSTLELGDSALYLCASSFQTGPLTRNEQFFGPGTRLTVL.

The chain combines TRBV7-6 with TRBJ1-2; perhaps TRBD1 as D (6 bases). The length of the CDR3 is 13 residues. Germline V gives CDR1 SGHVS, CDR2 FNYEAQ. V was cut by 5 bases and J by 7 bases, with 14 bases left in between. CDR3 in amino acids: CASSPQTGIGYTF. In nucleotides, the CDR3 is TGTGCCAGCAGCCCCCAGACAGGAATTGGCTACACCTTC. Complete variable domain (other parts from reference TRBV7-6 and TRBJ1-2): GAGVSQSPRYKVTKRGQDVALRCDPISGHVSLYWYRQALGQGPEFLTYFNYEAQQDKSGLPNDRFSAERPEGSISTLTIQRTEQRDSAMYRCASSPQTGIGYTFGSGTRLTVV.

The V call is TRBV18, the J call TRBJ1-2, with D tentatively TRBD1 (5 bases). Germline V lookup: CDR1 KGHSH, CDR2 LQKENI. The CDR3 is 15 amino acids. V lost 6 bases and J lost 7, with 21 bases in between. This CDR3 is CASSHPIGAVSGYTF. The CDR3 DNA reads as TGTGCCAGCTCTCATCCGATAGGGGCAGTAAGTGGCTACACCTTC. Based on the CDR3 plus reference TRBV18 and TRBJ1-2, the full variable domain is NAGVMQNPRHLVRRRGQEARLRCSPMKGHSHVYWYRQLPEEGLKFMVYLQKENIIDESGMPKERFSAEFPKEGPSILRIQQVVRGDSAAYFCASSHPIGAVSGYTFGSGTRLTVV.

The chain carries TRBV7-9 and TRBJ1-1; 7 bases map to TRBD1. The CDR3 runs 14 residues. Germline trimming cut 4 bases from V and 4 bases from J; bases unmatched to any gene: 6. Germline CDR1 SEHNR, CDR2 FQNEAQ (reference sequence). The CDR3 is CASSSAGGVTEAFF. CDR3 coding DNA: TGTGCCAGCAGCTCAGCAGGGGGTGTCACTGAAGCTTTCTTT.

V is TRBV5-1 and J is TRBJ2-1; the match to TRBD1 covers 9 bases. The CDR3 extends over 16 amino acids. The germline gives CDR1 SGHRS, CDR2 YFSETQ. Germline trimming cut 0 bases from V and 8 bases from J; bases unmatched to any gene: 9. CDR3 sequence: CASSLGSGQGVDEQFF. The CDR3 DNA sequence: TGCGCCAGCAGCTTGGGATCGGGACAGGGAGTTGATGAGCAGTTCTTC.

This rearrangement joins TRBV27 to TRBJ1-5; D is possibly TRBD1 (5 bases). The CDR3 runs 14 residues. Trimming took 6 bases from V and 4 from J, leaving 13 bases between them. Germline CDR1 MNHEY, CDR2 SMNVEV (reference sequence). This CDR3 reads CASSPGLRNQPQHF. CDR3 DNA sequence: TGTGCCAGCAGCCCGGGACTGAGAAATCAGCCCCAGCATTTT.

The V gene is TRBV9, the J gene TRBJ2-1, with 11 bases identical to TRBD2. CDR3 length: 18 amino acids. Unmatched junction bases numbered 8, after V lost 3 bases and J lost 0 bases. Germline V gene data show CDR1 as SGDLS and CDR2 as YYNGEE. The CDR3 nucleotides read TGTGCCAGCAGCGGTGACGGGACTAGCGGATTCTCCTACAATGAGCAGTTCTTC. This translates into CASSGDGTSGFSYNEQFF.

This clone has only one observation. This sequence joins TRBV5-1 and TRBJ2-5; weak D call: TRBD1 (5 bases). CDR3 length: 13 residues. Germline CDR1 is SGHRS and CDR2 is YFSETQ. V lost 2 bases to trimming and J lost 4 bases, with 9 bases between them. CDR3 in amino acids: CASSFQGAETQYF. CDR3 bases: TGCGCCAGCAGCTTCCAAGGGGCAGAGACCCAGTACTTC.

The V and J genes are TRBV2 and TRBJ2-1; 10 bases are shared with TRBD2. Germline V lookup: CDR1 SNHLY, CDR2 FYNNEI. The trim removed 8 bases at V and 0 bases at J, leaving 13 bases unmatched. This CDR3 is built from 18 residues. Here the CDR3 reads CASGGGLAGVSSYNEQFF. In nucleotides, the CDR3 is TGTGCCAGCGGCGGTGGGCTAGCGGGGGTCAGCTCCTACAATGAGCAGTTCTTC. Full variable domain (rest looked up from reference TRBV2 and TRBJ2-1): EPEVTQTPSHQVTQMGQEVILRCVPISNHLYFYWYRQILGQKVEFLVSFYNNEISEKSEIFDDQFSVERPDGSNFTLKIRSTKLEDSAMYFCASGGGLAGVSSYNEQFFGPGTRLTVL.

The chain employs TRBV9 and TRBJ2-3; 7 bases fit TRBD1. V lost 4 bases to trimming and J lost 6 bases; unmatched junction nucleotides: 11. The CDR3 has 15 amino acids. CDR1 SGDLS and CDR2 YYNGEE come from the germline V gene. The DNA for the CDR3 is TGTGCCAGCAGCCCCCGTGAAGGGGGCTTCGATACGCAGTATTTT. As protein: CASSPREGGFDTQYF.

J is TRBJ1-1 and V is TRBV11-2; 9 bases match TRBD1. Germline V gives CDR1 SGHAT, CDR2 FQNNGV. Trimming removed 5 bases from V and 6 bases from J; junction bases left unmatched: 10. The CDR3 has 15 residues. CDR3 in DNA: TGTGCCAGCAGCCCAAGAGGGACAGGGTTTCCTGAAGCTTTCTTT. It encodes CASSPRGTGFPEAFF.

CDR3 sequence reads: CASIEFWALGGELFF. The CDR3 nucleotides are TGTGCCAGCATTGAGTTCTGGGCGCTGGGCGGGGAGCTGTTTTTT. The chain has TRBV7-9 and TRBJ2-2; D not certain. There are 15 residues in the CDR3. Germline lookup yields CDR1 SEHNR and CDR2 FQNEAQ (reference sequence). The ends were cut back, 7 bases at V and 7 bases at J, with 19 bases in the middle.

The rearrangement joins TRBV2 to TRBJ2-7; 7 bases are a match to TRBD2. Germline lookup yields CDR1 SNHLY and CDR2 FYNNEI. The J segment lost 3 bases and the V segment lost 6 bases, leaving 26 bases of the junction unmatched. This CDR3 is built from 20 residues. CDR3 DNA sequence: TGTGCCAGCAGGACAACACCCGGGCCCCTCCCCCTGACTAGCTTCTACGAGCAGTACTTC. Protein sequence: CASRTTPGPLPLTSFYEQYF. The full variable domain, rest sourced from reference TRBV2 and TRBJ2-7, is EPEVTQTPSHQVTQMGQEVILRCVPISNHLYFYWYRQILGQKVEFLVSFYNNEISEKSEIFDDQFSVERPDGSNFTLKIRSTKLEDSAMYFCASRTTPGPLPLTSFYEQYFGPGTRLTVT.

The gene calls are TRBV19 and TRBJ2-1; 7 bases agree with TRBD2. The J segment lost 10 bases and the V segment lost 7 bases, leaving 13 bases of the junction unmatched. The CDR3 consists of 14 residues. Germline V gives CDR1 LNHDA, CDR2 SQIVND (reference sequence). In DNA, the CDR3 is TGTGCCAGTACGGCCCTGGCGGGAGTCAGGGAGCAGTTCTTC. It is translated as CASTALAGVREQFF. The full variable domain, in which reference TRBV19 and TRBJ2-1 provide the parts outside the CDR3, is DGGITQSPKYLFRKEGQNVTLSCEQNLNHDAMYWYRQDPGQGLRLIYYSQIVNDFQKGDIAEGYSVSREKKESFPLTVTSAQKNPTAFYLCASTALAGVREQFFGPGTRLTVL.

The V and J genes are TRBV28 and TRBJ1-2, with TRBD1 as a possible D gene (5 bases). The V gene lost 6 bases and the J gene lost 2 bases, with 13 bases spanning the gap. This CDR3 spans 14 amino acids. Germline CDR1 reads MDHEN; CDR2 reads SYDVKM. The CDR3 reads CASSLDGGNYGYTF. The CDR3 DNA sequence: TGTGCCAGCAGCCTCGATGGGGGGAACTATGGCTACACCTTC.

The chain carries TRBV30 and TRBJ1-4; TRBD1 is a possible D gene (6 bases). The CDR3 spans 13 residues. V was trimmed by 8 bases and J by 5 bases, leaving 15 bases between them. Looked up from germline, CDR1 is GTSNPN and CDR2 is SVGIG (reference sequence). CDR3 in amino acids: CAISGQTNEKLFF. CDR3 DNA: TGTGCCATCTCAGGACAGACGAATGAAAAACTGTTTTTT.

The chain links TRBV7-9 to TRBJ2-2; 7 nucleotides line up with TRBD1. Trimming cost V 6 bases and J 6 bases; bases outside gene matches: 10. Germline V lookup: CDR1 SEHNR, CDR2 FQNEAQ (reference sequence). This CDR3 is built from 15 residues. CDR3 sequence reads: CASRPDRVWPGELFF. The DNA for the CDR3 is TGTGCCAGCAGACCAGACAGGGTTTGGCCCGGGGAGCTGTTTTTT.